The sequence of this T cell receptor beta chain was determined in a study of cytomegalovirus exposure and HLA in healthy donors (dated by TCRdb to the late 2010s). Study-level background: An earlier analysis of approximately 640 of the donors reported 250 to 350 Gb of sequence data and around 120 million unique TCR beta sequences from approximately 180 million T cells. An early release covering about 600 HLA-typed donors comprised approximately 300 gigabases of sequencing data and 85 million or so unique TCR sequences. Of the roughly 400 genotyped donors, approximately 80% were placed in the genetic ancestry cluster associated with self-reported Caucasian donors. The aim of the study was to test whether cataloging public T cell receptors could identify signatures of past pathogen exposure. Using immunosequencing, the study profiled T cell repertoires from 640 or so subjects and related those repertoires to cytomegalovirus serostatus. In addition to the first cohort of approximately 650 subjects, a separate validation cohort of 130 or so different subjects was used. To predict cytomegalovirus infection status, the study brought together high-throughput TCR immunosequencing, statistical association of individual TCRs with disease status, and machine learning. A later analysis re-examined previously published TCR beta repertoires from over 500 donors and added high-resolution HLA genotyping to investigate patterns of TCR occurrence. In the later analysis, no new phenotypic data were used to find candidate immune exposures; instead, reliance was placed on TCR beta sequences and their occurrence across donors. In an earlier analysis of over 550 of the donors, high-throughput TCR beta sequencing was used to judge whether each TCR beta V gene segment behaved as functional or pseudogenic. Donor age, sex, ethnicity and CMV serostatus were compiled alongside the repertoire data. In a later genetic analysis, genome-wide SNP genotypes for about 60% of the 666 donors were used, and that subset was treated as a discovery cohort. Every repertoire in the discovery cohort had been generated on one and the same sequencing platform. HLA typing included class I and class II loci at four-digit resolution. The number of donors typed differed by locus, with roughly 629-640 for A, B, C, DRB1 and DQB1, around 500 for DQA1, about 610 for DPA1, and under 490 for DPB1. About five DR-DQ haplotypes were handled as single units for association and clustering because linkage in the cohort was strong. Across 300 to 400 genotyped donors of the cohort, an average of about 240,000 unique TCR beta nucleotide sequences per donor were sequenced, and roughly a sixth of those sequences were non-productive. The study at large found these results: For the cohort, immune exposure information was limited to CMV serostatus. Because some donors lacked HLA typing at each locus, the association tests relied only on the typed subset. Most TCR sequences were observed very rarely across donors, whereas some public TCRs were present in many individuals. Assigning TCR associations to individual alleles was difficult when HLA alleles, especially DR and DQ, strongly co-occurred. Compared with equally common non-associated chains, HLA-associated TCR beta chains in a later analysis were more clonally expanded and had lower generation probabilities. In a later analysis, 15,000 to 20,000 TCR beta sequences were associated with specific HLA alleles at a false discovery rate of 0.05. Some IMGT-functional V segments, including TRBV6-2 and TRBV6-3, could not be distinguished by the 87-base-pair reads and were therefore excluded. A later analysis found that TCR association rates varied across HLA loci, with DRB1 alleles showing the most associated TCRs and HLA-C alleles the fewest. The study gave a list of about 150 TCR beta chains associated with cytomegalovirus. An association between a missense DCLRE1C variant and V-gene and J-gene trimming of TCR beta chains was found in a later genetic analysis and replicated in an independent cohort. This cohort had only TCR beta chains sequenced, and the lack of alpha or paired-chain data limited which features could be detected. In a later analysis, several top co-occurrence clusters were reported to appear linked to parvovirus B19, influenza, CMV and Epstein-Barr virus. Roughly uniform sequencing depth across donors was assumed in presence/absence analyses, although this assumption may not hold. In vitro tests confirmed that three of the cytomegalovirus-associated TCR beta chains recognize cytomegalovirus antigens. Cytomegalovirus status was reported to be diagnosed by the classifier with high specificity and sensitivity in both the original and validation cohorts. Because counts were too low, seventeen rarely observed V segments, including chromosome 9 orphons, were excluded from the earlier analysis of some 540 of the donors. In an earlier analysis of 587 of the donors, most TCR beta V segments appeared in productive rearrangements about 90% or about 30% of the time, broadly matching IMGT annotations. A further reported finding was that TCR beta sequences accurately predicted the HLA-A and HLA-B alleles for most subjects in the first cohort. Linkage disequilibrium might explain the correlated functional status among segregating V segments, but an unknown experimental factor could not be excluded. The authors suggested that the approach could potentially be generalized to other disease states and immunological phenotypes. According to a later genetic analysis, donors in an Asian-associated ancestry cluster had fewer N-insertions in productive TCRs than the roughly 700-donor mean. A later analysis found that most CMV-associated TCR beta chains appeared HLA-restricted, with HLA associations seemingly driven largely by CMV exposure. A group of highly shared sequence variants was considered likely to be a technical artifact of the sequencing pipeline.

The method behind the library was the immunoSEQ multiplex PCR assay. For the multiplex PCR, a mixture combining 60 forward primers for TCR Vbeta segments and 13 reverse primers for TCR Jbeta segments was used. The CDR3 region of rearranged TCR beta genes was amplified from genomic DNA by a multiplex PCR assay. Amplified TCR beta libraries were sequenced as 87-base-pair reads on the Illumina HiSeq System. In the authors' own workflow: Across the 670 or so repertoires, a later analysis counted roughly 84 million unique TCR beta chains, 9 million to 14 million of which were shared by at least two donors. Raw reads were error-corrected and collapsed into unique sequences by a nearest-neighbor algorithm in which closely related sequences were merged to remove PCR and sequencing errors. To assign V, D and J gene segments, CDR3 sequences were aligned to IMGT reference sequences. For a sequence to be retained, a match of at least six nucleotides to both a V gene segment and a J gene segment was required. Rearrangements were classified as productive when the CDR3 lacked stop codons and remained in frame with V and J, and all other rearrangements were classified as non-productive. CDR3 was defined by IMGT convention, running from the second conserved V-encoded cysteine to the conserved J-encoded phenylalanine. In an earlier analysis of 587 of the donors, sequences lacking an unambiguous match to a single V gene segment were excluded. An earlier analysis of 587 of the donors called V segments functional above 56.7% productive rearrangements and segregating when the between-donor standard deviation exceeded 5%. A statistical classification framework was developed to diagnose cytomegalovirus status using the catalog of TCR beta chain sequences. In a later analysis, TCR nucleotide sequences were compared against IMGT/GENE-DB human TR gene sequences so that V and J genes could be assigned. The TCRdist pipeline was used in a later analysis to assign CDR3 sequences and most-parsimonious VDJ recombination scenarios. In a later analysis, every TCR beta chain was defined by the combination of its CDR3 amino acid sequence and its V-gene family, and reads without a unique V-gene family were dropped. As a way to deal with suspected cross-contamination and a sequencing artifact, a later analysis dropped approximately 590 nucleotide sequences that were highly shared and had low generation probability. In a later analysis, a clonal expansion index for each public chain was calculated from normalized within-repertoire ranks of inferred template counts. In a later analysis, generation probabilities were computed using a VDJ recombination model fitted to out-of-frame rearrangements, and the results were checked against IGoR. A later analysis scored TCR-TCR, TCR-HLA and TCR-CMV co-occurrence with hypergeometric tests, applying a repertoire-size bias correction to TCR pairs. In a later analysis, false discovery rates were estimated by permuting HLA or CMV assignments 20 times. In a later analysis, co-occurring TCRs were grouped using DBSCAN, and TCRdist sequence similarity was added for clustering within HLA-allele-positive subsets. Co-occurrence clustering excluded repertoires with fewer than 30,000 or more than 120,000 public chains, plus five with anomalous nucleotide sharing. This immuneACCESS table, as held by TCRdb, lists in-frame sequences with V and J called but not all clones. Of the missing ones, under half trace to an unresolved V gene in checked studies; the others have no known cause. V and J calls and clone size come straight from that table; D and trimming were deduced from the DNA. In all, the sample holds about 140,000 clones, and around 70% of those were seen once. Approximately 2% of the sample is held by the ten biggest clonotypes.

Turning to this clone: Its antigen is not yet known. Per-nucleotide qualities are absent, and no much larger clonotype sits a single base away.

CDR1 and CDR2 are read off the germline V gene as MNHEY and SVGAGI. From the cysteine up to the phenylalanine, the CDR3 has a length of 13 residues. Of the read, only the CDR3 DNA is kept; its 39 bases are in frame from base 1. V is clipped by 4 bases and J by 0 bases, and the sequence between their germline boundaries is 7 bases long. The cohort comprised around 700 healthy bone marrow donors. All cohort members were sampled while nominally healthy, although unrecorded immune exposures were likely present. The donor was CMV seronegative and belonged to the group of approximately 320 seronegative cohort members. Every donor gave a peripheral blood sample, and the peripheral blood mononuclear cells from that sample were used for TCR beta sequencing. Genomic DNA was extracted from the blood cell samples with the Qiagen DNeasy Blood Extraction Kit.

The specimen was PBMCs. The TCR originated in a man in his forties in good health and CMV-seronegative. The rearranged segments are TRBV6-5 and TRBJ2-7, with no confidently assigned D gene. The CDR3 reads CASSFSSSYEQYF. In nucleotide form, the sequence is TGTGCCAGCAGTTTTAGCAGCTCCTACGAGCAGTACTTC.